The 22 T cell receptor beta chains below come from one sample, sequenced in a study of spatial heterogeneity in lung cancer. Time point of the sample: sample taken at primary tumor resection. The sequenced material consisted of unsorted whole RNA from tumor, nontumor lung or frozen PBMC. TCRdb re-called the 5' RACE reads through MiXCR, storing one row per CDR3 protein. The table lists some 38,000 distinct CDR3 sequences, 7.5% of them singletons. The sample in question was PBMCs, obtained at surgery. These TCRs come from a male donor with early-stage non-small cell lung cancer.

CDR3 residues: CASSRGGRTVNEKLFF. The CDR3 DNA follows: TGTGCCAGCAGCAGAGGAGGAAGGACAGTTAATGAAAAACTGTTTTTT. The chain links TRBV9 to TRBJ1-4; maybe TRBD1 (6 bases). The V end lost 4 bases, the J end lost 4 bases, and 17 bases lay between the germline ends. This CDR3 has 16 amino acids. The germline V gene has CDR1 SGDLS and CDR2 YYNGEE.

The chain employs TRBV4-2 and TRBJ1-2; 7 bases line up with TRBD1. The germline V gene has CDR1 LGHNA and CDR2 YNFKEQ. This CDR3 is 16 amino acids long. The V and J ends lost 2 bases and 0 bases, in that order; junction bases with no gene match: 6. The chain's CDR3 is CASSQSRGGSNYGYTF. The CDR3, as DNA: TGTGCCAGCAGCCAAAGTAGAGGGGGCTCTAACTATGGCTACACCTTC.

This clonotype was counted between two and nine times. The rearrangement joins TRBV12-3 or TRBV12-4 to TRBJ1-4, with D perhaps matching TRBD1 (6 bases). The CDR3 covers 14 residues. V dropped 3 bases and J dropped 7 bases, with 12 bases sitting between them. CDR3 in amino acids: CASSLSGGGEKLFF. For the CDR3, the DNA is TGTGCCAGCAGTTTGTCGGGGGGCGGTGAAAAACTGTTTTTT.

This clonotype has at least ten counts. This sequence joins TRBV7-2 and TRBJ1-5; 9 bases are shared with TRBD1. Looked up from germline, CDR1 is SGHTA and CDR2 is FQGNSA. The V gene end was trimmed by 5 bases and the J gene end by 4 bases; junction bases not matched to a gene: 6. This CDR3 is 15 amino acids long. In nucleotides, the CDR3 is TGTGCCAGCAGCCCGGGACAGGGAAATAATCAGCCCCAGCATTTT. Its protein product is CASSPGQGNNQPQHF. Using reference TRBV7-2 and TRBJ1-5 for the parts outside the CDR3, the full variable domain is GAGVSQSPSNKVTEKGKDVELRCDPISGHTALYWYRQSLGQGLEFLIYFQGNSAPDKSGLPSDRFSAERTGGSVSTLTIQRTQQEDSAVYLCASSPGQGNNQPQHFGDGTRLSIL.

The rearrangement links TRBV7-2 to TRBJ2-7, with 8 bases that match TRBD1. Germline trimming cut 5 bases from V and 4 bases from J; bases unmatched to any gene: 10. This CDR3 is 15 amino acids long. CDR1 is SGHTA and CDR2 is FQGNSA in the germline V gene. CDR3 coding DNA: TGTGCCAGCAGCCTTGGACAGGGCTTGGGGTACGAGCAGTACTTC. It yields the protein CASSLGQGLGYEQYF.

This clonotype has only a few counts. The chain uses TRBV20-1 and TRBJ2-2; tentatively, D is TRBD2 (5 bases). The V end lost 1 base, the J end lost 1 base, and 7 bases lay between the germline ends. CDR1 and CDR2 (germline): DFQATT, SNEGSKA (reference sequence). CDR3 length: 14 amino acids. CDR3 DNA sequence: TGCAGTGCTAGAGCAGGACTGAACACCGGGGAGCTGTTTTTT. Residues: CSARAGLNTGELFF.

This clonotype has a count of ten or more. The V call is TRBV3-1, the J call TRBJ1-1, with D possibly matching TRBD1 (6 bases). Germline values: CDR1 LGHDT, CDR2 YNNKEL (reference sequence). The V and J ends lost 7 bases and 2 bases respectively, with 14 bases between them. The CDR3 has 14 amino acids. DNA of the CDR3: TGTGCCAGCACCAACAGGGCCCCAAACACTGAAGCTTTCTTT. This encodes CASTNRAPNTEAFF.

As regards this clonotype: A much larger clone is a single base away; this may be a read error. The genes are TRBV24-1 and TRBJ2-1; the D is unclear. The CDR3 loop spans 13 amino acids. Per germline, CDR1 KGHDR and CDR2 SFDVKD. The ends were cut back, 8 bases at V and 5 bases at J, with 12 bases in the middle. The CDR3: CATNLAANNEQFF. The CDR3, as DNA: TGTGCCACCAATCTCGCAGCGAACAATGAGCAGTTCTTC.

In this sample, this clonotype turned up many times. J is TRBJ1-2 and V is TRBV5-1; D is unclear. Per the germline V gene, CDR1 is SGHRS and CDR2 is YFSETQ. V lost 3 bases, J lost 4 bases, and 7 bases lay in between. The CDR3 has 12 amino acids. The CDR3 DNA is TGCGCCAGCAGCTCAACGCTCTATGGCTACACCTTC. It specifies CASSSTLYGYTF.

This clonotype has ten or more counts. The rearrangement uses TRBV24-1 and TRBJ1-5, with D possibly being TRBD1 (6 bases). The CDR3 runs to 10 residues. Germline V gives CDR1 KGHDR, CDR2 SFDVKD. CDR3 nucleotide sequence: TGTGGGGGGCGTCGACAGCCCCAGCATTTT. It codes for CGGRRQPQHF.

There are many counts of this clonotype. In DNA, the CDR3 is TGCGCCAGCAGCCAAGACTCGTGGCAGGGAGGGATTGGCTACACCTTC. Protein product: CASSQDSWQGGIGYTF. The chain employs TRBV4-1 and TRBJ1-2; D possibly corresponds to TRBD1 (5 bases). This CDR3 contains 16 residues. CDR1 and CDR2 from the germline V gene are MGHRA and YSYEKL. V lost 0 bases and J lost 7, with 18 bases in between.

This clonotype showed up many times. This chain joins TRBV24-1 and TRBJ2-2; 8 bases map to TRBD1. CDR3 length: 14 residues. CDR1 and CDR2 (germline): KGHDR, SFDVKD. Trimming at V came to 7 bases and at J to 4 bases, leaving 4 bases not matched to a gene. For the CDR3, the DNA is TGTGCCACCAGAGGTCAGGGGGCCACCGGGGAGCTGTTTTTT. Protein sequence: CATRGQGATGELFF.

This clonotype showed up just a few times. This rearrangement joins TRBV3-1 to TRBJ2-7, with unresolved D. Trimming shortened V by 0 bases and J by 7 bases, and 13 bases separated the two germline ends. CDR3 length: 14 amino acids. Looked up from germline, CDR1 is LGHDT and CDR2 is YNNKEL (reference sequence). Written as DNA, the CDR3 is TGTGCCAGCAGCCAAGATACGGGCGGCTGGGAGCAGTACTTC. The encoded protein is CASSQDTGGWEQYF.

This clonotype occurred many times. The chain employs TRBV7-9 and TRBJ2-3; D is undetermined. The CDR3 contains 14 residues. Per the germline V gene, CDR1 is SEHNR and CDR2 is FQNEAQ (reference sequence). Trimming left V 5 bases short and J 3 bases short, with 12 bases between. The CDR3 loop reads CASSPDWGTDTQYF. DNA of the CDR3: TGTGCCAGCAGCCCTGATTGGGGTACAGATACGCAGTATTTT.

This clonotype was seen only a few times. The V call is TRBV19, the J call TRBJ2-7; D not certain. CDR1 and CDR2 from the germline V gene are LNHDA and SQIVND (reference sequence). There are 13 residues in the CDR3. V was clipped by 5 bases and J by 5 bases, with 13 bases between them. The CDR3 DNA reads as TGTGCCAGTAGTCGTAACGGTTTCGACGAGCAGTACGTC. Its protein product is CASSRNGFDEQYV.

The table lists this clonotype with many counts. The rearrangement joins TRBV11-2 to TRBJ2-3; perhaps TRBD2 as D (5 bases). V lost 3 bases and J lost 5, with 12 bases in between. Germline V gene sequence: CDR1 SGHAT, CDR2 FQNNGV. The length of the CDR3 is 14 residues. The CDR3 reads CASSFGVAGDTQYF. DNA of the CDR3: TGTGCCAGCAGCTTCGGCGTCGCGGGAGATACGCAGTATTTT.

In its sample, this clonotype was seen a few times. V usage is TRBV6-2 or TRBV6-3 and J usage is TRBJ2-7, with 8 bases identical to TRBD1. This CDR3 region has 11 residues. CDR1 and CDR2 (germline): MNHEY, SVGEGT. The DNA of the CDR3 is TGTGCGACAGGGGAGCCCTACGAGCAGTACGTC. It is translated as CATGEPYEQYV.

This clonotype has a handful of counts. The J gene is TRBJ2-5, the V gene TRBV5-1; tentatively, D is TRBD1 (5 bases). Per the germline V gene, CDR1 is SGHRS and CDR2 is YFSETQ. The CDR3 covers 14 residues. Trimming took 4 bases from V and 0 from J, leaving 10 bases between them. The DNA of the CDR3 is TGCGCCAGCAGCCCCCCGACAGACCAAGAGACCCAGTACTTC. Translating it yields CASSPPTDQETQYF.

The chain is built from TRBV5-4 and TRBJ2-3; D possibly corresponds to TRBD2 (6 bases). Germline V gene data show CDR1 as SGHNT and CDR2 as YYREEE (reference sequence). The CDR3 extends over 16 amino acids. Between the trimmed V and J ends, which lost 3 bases and 0 bases, there was a span of 14 bases. The CDR3 spells CASSSTLSGSTDTQYF. The CDR3 DNA sequence: TGTGCCAGCAGCTCTACGCTCAGCGGGAGCACAGATACGCAGTATTTT.

In DNA form, the CDR3 reads TGTGCCAGCAGCTTAACCCCGGGACTAGCGGGAGGATCCAATGAGCAGTTCTTC. Translation: CASSLTPGLAGGSNEQFF. The chain links TRBV7-2 to TRBJ2-1, with TRBD2 matching over 15 bases. This CDR3 comprises 18 residues. Germline V gene sequence: CDR1 SGHTA, CDR2 FQGNSA. The trim removed 2 bases at V and 6 bases at J, leaving 8 bases unmatched.

The table lists this clonotype with a few counts. The V call is TRBV5-1, the J call TRBJ1-1, with D unresolved. CDR1 and CDR2 from the germline V gene are SGHRS and YFSETQ. V shed 0 bases and J shed 4 bases, with 10 bases lying between them. The CDR3 sequence is 14 residues long. This CDR3 reads CASSLDVGGTEAFF. The CDR3 DNA sequence: TGCGCCAGCAGCTTGGACGTGGGAGGCACTGAAGCTTTCTTT.

There are many counts of this clonotype. The J gene is TRBJ2-2, the V gene TRBV7-3; D unresolved. V lost 2 bases and J lost 4, with 8 bases in between. CDR1 is SGHTA and CDR2 is FQGTGA in the germline V gene. This CDR3 is built from 14 residues. CDR3 DNA sequence: TGTGCCAGCAGCTTATTCATGGGCACCGGGGAGCTGTTTTTT. Its translation: CASSLFMGTGELFF.